Described below is a single T cell receptor beta chain sequence and its context. Some clones are missing from TCRdb's copy, which holds only in-frame ones; the method was immunoSEQ multiplex PCR. Found here are approximately 160,000 clones, about 91% of them singletons; the top ten hold around 2.2%. The sample comes from a study of control samples from healthy donors and cancer patients. Germline V gene lookup returns CDR1 SGHKS and CDR2 YYEKEE (reference sequence). V was trimmed by 7 bases and J by 0 bases, leaving 8 bases between them. This CDR3 is built from 14 residues. The clonotype comes from a middle-aged woman in good health. Sample: blood. V is TRBV5-5 and J is TRBJ1-6, with unresolved D. The CDR3 DNA follows: TGTGCCAGCCGGATGAGCTCCTATAATTCACCCCTCCACTTT. This translates into CASRMSSYNSPLHF.